The 10 T cell receptor beta chains in this list originate from one sample, sequenced in a study of cytomegalovirus exposure and HLA in healthy donors. Researchers ran the PCR with 60 Vbeta and 13 Jbeta primers. Sequencing used immunoSEQ multiplex PCR; TCRdb keeps in-frame clones, though not all of them. The sample lists about 140,000 clones, approximately 84% occurring once. Sample: PBMCs. The receptors were sampled from a woman in her thirties or forties in good health and CMV-seronegative.

J is TRBJ2-1 and V is TRBV6-5; D is possibly TRBD1 (5 bases). Per the germline V gene, CDR1 is MNHEY and CDR2 is SVGAGI. V was pared by 2 bases and J by 2 bases, with 7 bases between. The CDR3 is 14 residues long. This chain's CDR3 is CASSYQGTYNEQFF. DNA of the CDR3: TGTGCCAGCAGTTACCAGGGAACCTACAATGAGCAGTTCTTC.

The genes are TRBV14 and TRBJ2-1, with 11 bases matching TRBD2. CDR3 size: 14 residues. From germline, CDR1 is SGHDN and CDR2 FVKESK. The V segment lost 5 bases and the J segment 6 bases; nucleotides outside the gene matches: 3. For the CDR3, the DNA is TGTGCCAGCAGCTCCGGGACTAGCGGCAATGAGCAGTTCTTC. This encodes CASSSGTSGNEQFF.

The CDR3 sequence: CSVTGQGPHQPQHF. In DNA, the CDR3 is TGCAGCGTTACGGGACAGGGTCCCCATCAGCCCCAGCATTTT. The chain recombines TRBV29-1 with TRBJ1-5; the match to TRBD1 covers 9 bases. The CDR3 runs to 14 residues. The germline V gene has CDR1 SQVTM and CDR2 ANQGSEA. V dropped 5 bases and J dropped 5; count of bases not matched to a gene: 7.

This clone was seen once. The chain links TRBV28 to TRBJ2-3; possibly TRBD1 for D (5 bases). The CDR3 consists of 14 residues. The V end lost 6 bases, the J end lost 3 bases, and 13 bases lay between the germline ends. Germline-derived CDR1 and CDR2 are MDHEN and SYDVKM. CDR3 coding DNA: TGTGCCAGCAGCCGACAAGGGGCTACAGATACGCAGTATTTT. Protein: CASSRQGATDTQYF.

This sequence joins TRBV7-9 and TRBJ2-7; D is uncertain. The CDR3 sequence is 13 residues long. Deletions cut 5 bases from V and 5 bases from J, with 13 bases between. Germline lookup yields CDR1 SEHNR and CDR2 FQNEAQ (reference sequence). This chain's CDR3 is CASSPYLGNEQYF. As DNA, the CDR3 is TGTGCCAGCAGCCCCTACCTAGGCAACGAGCAGTACTTC.

About this clone: At one end the junction does not follow the germline gene, possibly because of a read error. CDR3 loop: CASSVDRGGYYEQHF. CDR3 DNA: TGTGCCAGCAGCGTTGACAGGGGAGGGTATTACGAGCAGCACTTC. This chain uses TRBV5-4 with TRBJ2-7, with TRBD1 as a possible D gene (8 bases). The germline CDR1 and CDR2 sequences are SGHNT and YYREEE (reference sequence). This CDR3 has 15 residues.

J is TRBJ2-3 and V is TRBV28; a weak D match, TRBD1 (6 bases). Trimming left V 5 bases short and J 0 bases short, with 12 bases between. Germline CDR1 MDHEN, CDR2 SYDVKM. The CDR3 is made up of 15 amino acids. CDR3 nucleotides: TGTGCCAGCAGTACAGGGCCTTCTAGCACAGATACGCAGTATTTT. Amino acid sequence: CASSTGPSSTDTQYF.

The chain is built from TRBV12-5 and TRBJ2-2; 9 bases align to TRBD1. The V and J ends lost 5 bases and 5 bases, in that order; junction bases with no gene match: 3. The CDR3 runs 14 residues. The germline CDR1 and CDR2 sequences are LGHNT and FRNRAP. The chain's CDR3 is CASGPGQGTGELFF. The CDR3 bases are TGTGCTAGTGGTCCGGGACAGGGTACCGGGGAGCTGTTTTTT.

This clone occurred a few times. This chain uses TRBV19 with TRBJ1-4; 7 bases fit TRBD1. Trimming cost V 7 bases and J 4 bases; bases outside gene matches: 9. The CDR3 is made up of 15 amino acids. Per the germline V gene, CDR1 is LNHDA and CDR2 is SQIVND (reference sequence). The CDR3 reads CASNRRTGRNEKLFF. The CDR3 nucleotides are TGTGCCAGTAATCGAAGGACAGGACGTAATGAAAAACTGTTTTTT.

The rearrangement uses TRBV27 and TRBJ1-1; 7 nucleotides agree with TRBD1. J gave up 1 base and V 4 bases, and 6 bases lay outside the gene matches. The V gene's germline CDR1 is MNHEY and CDR2 SMNVEV (reference sequence). The CDR3 spans 15 residues. CDR3 nucleotide sequence: TGTGCCAGCAGTTGGAGAACAGGGGCGAACACTGAAGCTTTCTTT. This encodes CASSWRTGANTEAFF.